Listed here are 25 T cell receptor beta chains from one sample, sequenced in a study of T cell changes during pregnancy in multiple sclerosis. Clones were sequenced by immunoSEQ multiplex PCR, and TCRdb holds only the in-frame ones, with some missing. The repertoire holds 10,000 to 15,000 clones, with under 90% as singletons. Sample: CD8+ T cells from peripheral blood mononuclear cells, taken after pregnancy. The receptors derive from a female donor in good health, enrolled as a control in a pregnancy study.

The rearrangement links TRBV7-8 to TRBJ2-1; 10 bases fit TRBD2. The CDR3 is 14 amino acids. The ends lost 6 bases at V and 7 bases at J; junction bases unmatched: 6. The germline V gene encodes CDR1 SGHVS and CDR2 FQNEAQ. DNA of the CDR3: TGTGCCAGCAGTGATCGGACTAGCGGAAATGAGCAGTTCTTC. Translating gives CASSDRTSGNEQFF.

This sequence joins TRBV6-4 and TRBJ2-1; 8 positions agree with TRBD2. V shed 2 bases and J 5 bases; nucleotides not matched to a gene: 5. Germline V gene lookup returns CDR1 MRHNA and CDR2 SNTAGT. CDR3 length: 15 residues. For the CDR3, the DNA is TGTGCCAGCAGTGACGCCAGCGGGGGCCACAATGAGCAGTTCTTC. Its protein product is CASSDASGGHNEQFF.

V and J are TRBV28 and TRBJ2-7, with unresolved D. Per germline, CDR1 MDHEN and CDR2 SYDVKM. The CDR3 length is 12 residues. Trimming stripped 4 bases from V and 2 bases from J, with 6 bases between. The CDR3 nucleotides are TGTGCCAGCAGTTCTACCACCTACGAGCAGTACTTC. Translation: CASSSTTYEQYF. The complete variable domain, with remaining parts taken from reference TRBV28 and TRBJ2-7, reads DVKVTQSSRYLVKRTGEKVFLECVQDMDHENMFWYRQDPGLGLRLIYFSYDVKMKEKGDIPEGYSVSREKKERFSLILESASTNQTSMYLCASSSTTYEQYFGPGTRLTVT.

In its sample, this clone was seen once. The rearrangement links TRBV14 to TRBJ2-5; D is possibly TRBD1 (6 bases). The ends were cut back, 1 base at V and 4 bases at J, with 25 bases in the middle. CDR1 SGHDN and CDR2 FVKESK come from the germline V gene. CDR3 length: 19 residues. The CDR3, as DNA: TGTGCCAGCAGCCAAGGATGGGGCTATTCAGGGGTCGTAAGAGAGACCCAGTACTTC. Translating it yields CASSQGWGYSGVVRETQYF.

The V and J genes are TRBV5-6 and TRBJ1-5; weak D call: TRBD1 (6 bases). CDR1 and CDR2 from the germline V gene are SGHDT and YYEEEE. Trimming removed 0 bases at V and 12 bases at J, with 13 bases between. The CDR3 is 13 amino acids. CDR3 coding DNA: TGTGCCAGCAGCTTGGGGACAGCGGTCTTCCAGCATTTT. Its translation: CASSLGTAVFQHF.

V usage is TRBV4-3 and J usage is TRBJ2-7, with 7 bases matching TRBD2. The CDR3 runs to 16 residues. Trimming removed 0 bases from V and 0 bases from J; junction bases left unmatched: 5. The germline V gene encodes CDR1 LGHNA and CDR2 YSLEER. The CDR3 region has the DNA TGCGCCAGCAGCCAAGAACCAACTAGCGTCTCCTACGAGCAGTACTTC. Translating it yields CASSQEPTSVSYEQYF.

The chain combines TRBV4-3 with TRBJ2-3; possibly TRBD2 for D (5 bases). The germline CDR1 and CDR2 sequences are LGHNA and YSLEER. The CDR3 consists of 16 residues. V lost 1 base, J lost 4 bases, and 15 bases lay in between. The CDR3 bases are TGCGCCAGCAGCCAAGTTATCGGGGTTATGTCAGATACGCAGTATTTT. Translation gives CASSQVIGVMSDTQYF.

J is TRBJ1-2 and V is TRBV7-9, with D perhaps matching TRBD1 (5 bases). This CDR3 is built from 15 residues. Trimming removed 1 base from V and 8 bases from J, with 17 bases in between. Per germline, CDR1 SEHNR and CDR2 FQNEAQ (reference sequence). CDR3 coding DNA: TGTGCCAGCAGCTTAGAGGTAGGGGCGCTCGACGGCTACACCTTC. Residues: CASSLEVGALDGYTF.

The chain is built from TRBV5-4 and TRBJ2-1, with D maybe TRBD2 (7 bases). The CDR3 totals 15 residues. The V and J ends lost 6 bases and 2 bases respectively, with 15 bases between them. The germline CDR1 and CDR2 sequences are SGHNT and YYREEE (reference sequence). The CDR3 sequence is CASTVRGGAYNEQFF. CDR3 bases: TGTGCCAGCACCGTGAGGGGGGGGGCCTACAATGAGCAGTTCTTC. Based on the CDR3 plus reference TRBV5-4 and TRBJ2-1, the full variable domain is ETGVTQSPTHLIKTRGQQVTLRCSSQSGHNTVSWYQQALGQGPQFIFQYYREEENGRGNFPPRFSGLQFPNYSSELNVNALELDDSALYLCASTVRGGAYNEQFFGPGTRLTVL.

The chain combines TRBV28 with TRBJ2-7, with TRBD2 matching over 7 bases. After removal of 4 bases from V and 3 bases from J, the junction contained 18 bases not matched to a gene. The germline V gene has CDR1 MDHEN and CDR2 SYDVKM. This CDR3 region has 18 residues. The CDR3 loop is CASSSLTAAREEGYEQYF. DNA for the CDR3: TGTGCCAGCAGTTCACTGACGGCAGCCCGGGAGGAGGGCTACGAGCAGTACTTC.

This sequence joins TRBV6-5 and TRBJ1-3, with D possibly TRBD1 on 6 matching bases. V lost 11 bases and J lost 2, with 16 bases in between. Per the germline V gene, CDR1 is MNHEY and CDR2 is SVGAGI. The CDR3 loop spans 14 amino acids. The chain's CDR3 is CAGTNRVAGNTIYF. The DNA for the CDR3 is TGTGCCGGCACCAACAGGGTGGCTGGAAACACCATATATTTT.

The chain links TRBV4-2 to TRBJ2-1, with D perhaps matching TRBD2 (7 bases). This CDR3 is built from 16 residues. Germline V gene lookup returns CDR1 LGHNA and CDR2 YNFKEQ. Trimming left V 0 bases short and J 2 bases short, with 11 bases between. CDR3 region: CASSQEGGAPYNEQFF. The CDR3 DNA is TGTGCCAGCAGCCAAGAAGGGGGGGCCCCCTACAATGAGCAGTTCTTC.

This chain connects TRBV5-6 to TRBJ2-3; possible D gene TRBD1, 7 bases. The V end lost 3 bases, the J end lost 6 bases, and 8 bases lay between the germline ends. Germline CDR1 SGHDT, CDR2 YYEEEE. This CDR3 is 12 amino acids long. CDR3 bases: TGTGCCAGCAGCTCAGGGGGGGATACGCAGTATTTT. This gives the protein CASSSGGDTQYF.

The J gene is TRBJ1-5, the V gene TRBV28; D is undetermined. The V end was cut by 3 bases, the J end by 5 bases, with 11 bases between. In germline, CDR1 is MDHEN, CDR2 SYDVKM. The CDR3 totals 14 residues. CDR3 sequence reads: CASSFREVHQPQHF. The CDR3, as DNA: TGTGCCAGCAGTTTCCGGGAAGTGCATCAGCCCCAGCATTTT. Full variable domain (rest looked up from reference TRBV28 and TRBJ1-5): DVKVTQSSRYLVKRTGEKVFLECVQDMDHENMFWYRQDPGLGLRLIYFSYDVKMKEKGDIPEGYSVSREKKERFSLILESASTNQTSMYLCASSFREVHQPQHFGDGTRLSIL.

This clone is hyperexpanded in the sample. The identical CDR3 is also encoded by other nucleotide sequences in the sample. The J gene is TRBJ1-2, the V gene TRBV27, with a possible D match to TRBD1 (6 bases). The germline CDR1 and CDR2 sequences are MNHEY and SMNVEV (reference sequence). This CDR3 contains 15 residues. V dropped 0 bases and J dropped 4 bases, with 12 bases sitting between them. The CDR3 loop reads CASSLSTGSLYGYTF. The CDR3 DNA sequence: TGTGCCAGCAGTTTATCGACAGGAAGCCTCTATGGCTACACCTTC.

Here the CDR3 DNA reads TGTGCCAGCAGTTCCGGGACAACTAGCACAGATACGCAGTATTTT. Translated, it gives CASSSGTTSTDTQYF. The V gene is TRBV28, the J gene TRBJ2-3; the D gene is possibly TRBD1 (6 bases). Germline CDR1 is MDHEN and CDR2 is SYDVKM. The CDR3 is 15 residues long. V gave up 4 bases and J gave up 0 bases, with 11 bases separating them.

CDR3 protein: CASSLNLGTRGYEQYF. The CDR3, as DNA: TGTGCCAGCAGCTTAAACCTGGGGACTAGAGGCTACGAGCAGTACTTC. The chain employs TRBV7-9 and TRBJ2-5; 8 bases are shared with TRBD2. The J call may be mistaken, given a closer DNA end match to TRBJ2-7. The CDR3 contains 16 residues. Germline V gene lookup returns CDR1 SEHNR and CDR2 FQNEAQ (reference sequence).

V and J are TRBV19 and TRBJ1-6; TRBD1 matches 8 bases. Germline CDR1 is LNHDA and CDR2 is SQIVND (reference sequence). V gave up 6 bases and J gave up 1 base; unmatched junction bases: 2. The CDR3 has 15 amino acids. The CDR3 reads CASRTGVSYNSPLHF. Written as DNA, the CDR3 is TGTGCCAGTAGGACAGGGGTATCCTATAATTCACCCCTCCACTTT.

The chain has TRBV18 and TRBJ1-3, with a possible D match to TRBD1 (6 bases). Germline V gene sequence: CDR1 KGHSH, CDR2 LQKENI. V lost 8 bases and J 0 bases, leaving 14 bases between the germline ends. The CDR3 spans 15 residues. CDR3 residues: CASAGDLSSGNTIYF. The CDR3 nucleotides are TGTGCCAGCGCAGGGGACCTAAGCTCTGGAAACACCATATATTTT.

J is TRBJ1-5 and V is TRBV5-1; no clear D gene. The germline CDR1 and CDR2 sequences are SGHRS and YFSETQ. Trimming took 4 bases from V and 3 from J, leaving 11 bases between them. CDR3 length: 14 amino acids. The CDR3 here is CASSEDLINQPQHF. CDR3 coding DNA: TGCGCCAGCAGCGAGGACTTGATCAATCAGCCCCAGCATTTT.

The gene calls are TRBV7-9 and TRBJ2-7, with 12 bases aligning to TRBD1. Germline loops: CDR1 SEHNR, CDR2 FQNEAQ (reference sequence). This CDR3 region has 15 residues. V trimming: 3 bases; J trimming: 7 bases; junction bases outside the gene matches: 7. CDR3 in amino acids: CASSFGGQGAWEQYF. For the CDR3, the DNA is TGTGCCAGCAGCTTTGGGGGACAGGGGGCGTGGGAGCAGTACTTC.

This clone has a single count. The chain combines TRBV11-2 with TRBJ2-7, with D maybe TRBD2 (5 bases). Germline V gives CDR1 SGHAT, CDR2 FQNNGV. Trimming removed 1 base at V and 2 bases at J, with 12 bases between. The CDR3 covers 15 residues. CDR3 DNA sequence: TGTGCCAGCAGCTTAGGCGGTAGCGCTCCCTACGAGCAGTACTTC. This codes for CASSLGGSAPYEQYF.

The genes are TRBV18 and TRBJ2-7; 7 bases align to TRBD2. The germline V gene encodes CDR1 KGHSH and CDR2 LQKENI. The trim removed 0 bases at V and 0 bases at J, leaving 5 bases unmatched. CDR3 length equals 16 residues. The DNA of the CDR3 is TGTGCCAGCTCACCACCGGGGAGGGAGAGCTCCTACGAGCAGTACTTC. Translated, it gives CASSPPGRESSYEQYF.

The rearrangement joins TRBV28 to TRBJ1-3; 8 nucleotides agree with TRBD1. Germline V CDR1 and CDR2: MDHEN, SYDVKM. This CDR3 is built from 15 residues. Trimming cost V 6 bases and J 5 bases; bases outside gene matches: 9. The DNA of the CDR3 is TGTGCCAGCAGCATCGTTGGACAGGGTAGAAACACCATATATTTT. Amino acid sequence: CASSIVGQGRNTIYF.

This rearrangement joins TRBV5-8 to TRBJ2-7; 9 nucleotides line up with TRBD1. This CDR3 spans 15 amino acids. Germline CDR1 is SGHTS and CDR2 is YDEGEE. Unmatched junction bases numbered 12, after V lost 5 bases and J lost 6 bases. The CDR3 sequence: CASSHYRDRESEQYF. The CDR3 coding sequence is TGTGCCAGCAGTCATTACCGGGACAGGGAATCCGAGCAGTACTTC.